This T cell receptor (beta chain) came from a study of siplizumab effects on memory and regulatory T cells. Deletions cut 4 bases from V and 4 bases from J, with 11 bases between. Germline V gives CDR1 SGHNT, CDR2 YYREEE (reference sequence). This CDR3 comprises 14 residues. The assay was immunoSEQ multiplex PCR, and TCRdb's table has in-frame clones only and misses some. The sample carries tens of thousands of clones, 94% recorded once. Study observations and caveats: Mean Treg-derived proportions of mappable alloreactive CD4+ clones were just under 70% for siplizumab and 25% to 30% for controls. A significant reduction in alloreactive sequences traceable to unstimulated CD4+ memory cells was produced by siplizumab. There appeared to be greater diversity in naive T cells than in memory cells, and naive T cells seemed major contributors to the alloresponse. Among alloreactive clones, only a minor fraction mapped to unstimulated subsets.

A remark on this clone: As yet, its antigen is unknown.

The source of this sequence is a human donor in good health. The sequencing sample was made of non-Treg CD4+ T cells sorted from blood. The chain carries TRBV5-4 and TRBJ2-2; a possible D gene is TRBD2 (6 bases). The CDR3 is CASSVRSGTGELFF. CDR3 DNA sequence: TGTGCCAGCAGCGTCCGTAGCGGCACCGGGGAGCTGTTTTTT.